One and the same sample provided the 20 T cell receptor beta chains below, sequenced in a study of OX40 agonist ivuxolimab in advanced cancers. TCRdb keeps only in-frame clones here, not all; method: immunoSEQ multiplex PCR. The table shows fewer than 85,000 clones, with around four fifths occurring only once. The input for sequencing was CD4+ or CD8+ T cells sorted from blood, taken in a trial of the OX40 agonist ivuxolimab. Source of these receptors: an adult with an advanced solid tumor such as melanoma, head and neck, liver or kidney cancer.

This chain joins TRBV9 and TRBJ2-2; TRBD1 might be the D (5 bases). Germline CDR1 is SGDLS and CDR2 is YYNGEE. This CDR3 spans 15 amino acids. V lost 0 bases and J lost 7, with 13 bases in between. Here the CDR3 DNA reads TGTGCCAGCAGCGTAGTTGGGGCCGGAAACGGGGAGCTGTTTTTT. Residues: CASSVVGAGNGELFF.

The chain links TRBV9 to TRBJ1-2; D possibly corresponds to TRBD1 (6 bases). The CDR3 consists of 16 residues. V was pared by 3 bases and J by 4 bases, with 19 bases between. Germline CDR1 SGDLS, CDR2 YYNGEE. The CDR3 nucleotides are TGTGCCAGCAGCGCCCCCCGGGCAGGGGAACCCTATGGCTACACCTTC. Protein: CASSAPRAGEPYGYTF.

The chain is built from TRBV5-1 and TRBJ1-2; D is ambiguous. Trimming pared 0 bases from V and 8 bases from J, leaving 8 bases between. The CDR3 contains 12 residues. The germline gives CDR1 SGHRS, CDR2 YFSETQ. CDR3 DNA: TGCGCCAGCAGCTTGGACGCGGAGGGCTACACCTTC. This encodes CASSLDAEGYTF.

This clone was seen once. The chain employs TRBV7-8 and TRBJ1-2; 7 bases map to TRBD1. From germline, CDR1 is SGHVS and CDR2 FQNEAQ. The V and J ends lost 1 base and 6 bases, in that order; junction bases with no gene match: 11. The CDR3 has 16 residues. The CDR3 coding sequence is TGTGCCAGCAGCTTAGACAACCGACAGGGCCACGATGGCTACACCTTC. It translates to CASSLDNRQGHDGYTF.

This chain uses TRBV7-7 with TRBJ2-5; D may be TRBD1 or TRBD2 (5 bases each). The CDR3 contains 14 residues. Trimming removed 5 bases at V and 1 base at J, with 11 bases between. The germline V gene has CDR1 SSHAT and CDR2 FNYEAQ (reference sequence). The CDR3 DNA sequence: TGTGCCAGCAGCATAGGGACGTCCCAAGAGACCCAGTACTTC. As protein: CASSIGTSQETQYF.

The rearrangement joins TRBV5-6 to TRBJ1-3, with 8 bases that match TRBD1. The V segment lost 2 bases and the J segment 4 bases; nucleotides outside the gene matches: 5. This CDR3 spans 15 amino acids. Germline CDR1 and CDR2: SGHDT and YYEEEE. The CDR3 sequence: CASSFYGQGGNTIYF. In DNA, the CDR3 is TGTGCCAGCAGCTTCTACGGACAGGGCGGAAACACCATATATTTT.

The rearrangement links TRBV6-1 to TRBJ1-3; tentatively, D is TRBD1 (6 bases). V was pared by 2 bases and J by 5 bases, with 13 bases between. The CDR3 length is 15 residues. Germline V lookup: CDR1 MNHNS, CDR2 SASEGT. The CDR3 region has the DNA TGTGCCAGCAGTGAACATTCAGGGGTCAGAAACACCATATATTTT. Its translation is CASSEHSGVRNTIYF.

The chain recombines TRBV7-9 with TRBJ1-4; no clear D gene. Trimming pared 5 bases from V and 7 bases from J, leaving 14 bases between. Looked up from germline, CDR1 is SEHNR and CDR2 is FQNEAQ (reference sequence). The CDR3 contains 14 residues. The CDR3 region has the DNA TGTGCCAGCAGCCCCTGGGAGGGTGGTGAAAAACTGTTTTTT. Its translation: CASSPWEGGEKLFF. Full variable domain (outside the CDR3, taken from reference TRBV7-9 and TRBJ1-4): DTGVSQNPRHKITKRGQNVTFRCDPISEHNRLYWYRQTLGQGPEFLTYFQNEAQLEKSRLLSDRFSAERPKGSFSTLEIQRTEQGDSAMYLCASSPWEGGEKLFFGSGTQLSVL.

The chain is built from TRBV9 and TRBJ2-1, with D possibly TRBD2 on 6 matching bases. This CDR3 is built from 14 residues. CDR1 SGDLS and CDR2 YYNGEE come from the germline V gene. V lost 0 bases, J lost 7 bases, and 11 bases lay in between. The CDR3: CASSVGAGSNEQFF. The CDR3 DNA follows: TGTGCCAGCAGCGTAGGGGCGGGATCAAATGAGCAGTTCTTC. The full variable domain, with the rest looked up from reference TRBV9 and TRBJ2-1, is DSGVTQTPKHLITATGQRVTLRCSPRSGDLSVYWYQQSLDQGLQFLIQYYNGEERAKGNILERFSAQQFPDLHSELNLSSLELGDSALYFCASSVGAGSNEQFFGPGTRLTVL.

The DNA of the CDR3 is TGTGCCAGCAGCCAAGATATTGGAGCGGGGGCAACCTACAATGAGCAGTTCTTC. Its translation is CASSQDIGAGATYNEQFF. The rearrangement uses TRBV14 and TRBJ2-1; 8 bases agree with TRBD2. J gave up 2 bases and V 0 bases, and 9 bases lay outside the gene matches. The CDR3 is made up of 18 amino acids. Germline V gene sequence: CDR1 SGHDN, CDR2 FVKESK.

This clone was seen just once. The chain uses TRBV4-2 and TRBJ1-2; tentative D call: TRBD1 (5 bases). The germline V gene has CDR1 LGHNA and CDR2 YNFKEQ. The V end lost 0 bases, the J end lost 6 bases, and 20 bases lay between the germline ends. This CDR3 is 17 amino acids long. CDR3 in amino acids: CASSQDSGITGRDGYTF. For the CDR3, the DNA is TGTGCCAGCAGCCAAGATAGCGGTATCACAGGCAGGGATGGCTACACCTTC.

The chain uses TRBV2 and TRBJ1-2; possibly TRBD1 for D (5 bases). V was cut by 4 bases and J by 4 bases, with 13 bases left in between. Germline V gene data show CDR1 as SNHLY and CDR2 as FYNNEI. This CDR3 contains 14 residues. The CDR3 loop reads CASSVGEASYGYTF. The CDR3 DNA sequence: TGTGCCAGCAGTGTGGGGGAGGCTAGCTATGGCTACACCTTC.

This clone was detected a few times. The chain uses TRBV7-3 and TRBJ2-5, with D unclear. This CDR3 spans 14 amino acids. CDR1 and CDR2 (germline): SGHTA, FQGTGA. With 1 base removed from V and 1 base from J, the gap between germline ends came to 7 bases. In DNA, the CDR3 is TGTGCCAGCAGCTTAAGCTCCCTCCAAGAGACCCAGTACTTC. This gives the protein CASSLSSLQETQYF.

V and J are TRBV6-5 and TRBJ2-3, with TRBD2 identical over 10 bases. The CDR3 has 15 residues. The V and J ends lost 7 bases and 1 base, in that order; junction bases with no gene match: 5. Germline V CDR1 and CDR2: MNHEY, SVGAGI. CDR3 DNA: TGTGCCAGCACACTAGCGGGGAGACGCACAGATACGCAGTATTTT. It specifies CASTLAGRRTDTQYF.

This clone was picked up a small number of times. The genes are TRBV2 and TRBJ1-1; no reliable D call. This CDR3 is built from 14 residues. The V gene's germline CDR1 is SNHLY and CDR2 FYNNEI. V lost 5 bases and J lost 1, with 11 bases in between. The CDR3 region has the DNA TGTGCCAGCAGTACCTTTGTAGGGAACACTGAAGCTTTCTTT. Amino acid sequence: CASSTFVGNTEAFF.

This chain links TRBV5-1 with TRBJ2-3; no clear D. V lost 5 bases to trimming and J lost 1 base, with 14 bases between them. The CDR3 loop spans 15 amino acids. Germline V gene lookup returns CDR1 SGHRS and CDR2 YFSETQ. The DNA of the CDR3 is TGCGCCAGCAGTCGTGACACCCCCCGCACAGATACGCAGTATTTT. Translated, it gives CASSRDTPRTDTQYF.

The V gene is TRBV7-2, the J gene TRBJ1-1; D is unresolved. The CDR3 is made up of 12 amino acids. Germline CDR1 SGHTA, CDR2 FQGNSA. Trimming took off 6 bases at V and 12 bases at J, with 17 bases between the two ends. The CDR3: CASRRQAEETFF. The CDR3 bases are TGTGCCAGCAGGAGGCAGGCCGAGGAAACTTTCTTT.

The chain combines TRBV6-5 with TRBJ1-6; D is unclear. Trimming took 9 bases from V and 9 from J, leaving 18 bases between them. The CDR3 extends over 14 amino acids. The germline gives CDR1 MNHEY, CDR2 SVGAGI. CDR3 nucleotides: TGTGCCAGTCGACCTACCTATAATGGTTCACCCCTCCACTTT. As protein: CASRPTYNGSPLHF.

The chain has TRBV5-1 and TRBJ1-1; 8 bases align to TRBD1. The V and J ends lost 4 bases and 0 bases, in that order; junction bases with no gene match: 8. The germline gives CDR1 SGHRS, CDR2 YFSETQ. The CDR3 is made up of 16 amino acids. CDR3 residues: CASSTGQGLLNTEAFF. The CDR3 region has the DNA TGCGCCAGCAGCACTGGACAGGGCCTCCTGAACACTGAAGCTTTCTTT. Supplemented by reference TRBV5-1 and TRBJ1-1, the full variable domain reads KAGVTQTPRYLIKTRGQQVTLSCSPISGHRSVSWYQQTPGQGLQFLFEYFSETQRNKGNFPGRFSGRQFSNSRSEMNVSTLELGDSALYLCASSTGQGLLNTEAFFGQGTRLTVV.

In DNA form, the CDR3 reads TGTGCCAGCAGTATCAGGAGGAATAGCGATGAAAAACTGTTTTTT. This encodes CASSIRRNSDEKLFF. This chain links TRBV28 with TRBJ1-4; D call uncertain. Germline V gene data show CDR1 as MDHEN and CDR2 as SYDVKM. This CDR3 comprises 15 residues. V was clipped by 5 bases and J by 6 bases, with 16 bases between them.